The rows below give T cell receptor beta chains drawn from one sample of a study of siplizumab effects on memory and regulatory T cells. The method was immunoSEQ multiplex PCR; TCRdb's version includes in-frame clones alone and lacks a portion of them. The data contain roughly 120,000 clones, roughly 92% of them seen just once; the ten biggest clones take up 1.3%. The sample was CD4+ T cells sorted from blood. The receptors stem from a human donor in good health. Both conserved end residues are part of each CDR3. D genes are given only for firm matches. Rows give clone size only sometimes, using once, few, many, or a class for an expanded clone.

clone size,J gene,V gene,D gene,CDR3 DNA,CDR3 protein
.,TRBJ2-2,TRBV9,.,TGTGCCAGCAGCGTAGTAGCAGGGAGAGACACCGGGGAGCTGTTTTTT,CASSVVAGRDTGELFF
.,TRBJ2-5,TRBV7-9,.,TGTGCCAGCAGCTCCCAGGGTTATCAAGAGACCCAGTACTTC,CASSSQGYQETQYF
few,TRBJ2-7,TRBV5-6,.,TGTGCCAGCAGCCCCGACAGAAGTCTCTACGAGCAGTACTTC,CASSPDRSLYEQYF
.,TRBJ2-5,TRBV9,.,TGTGCCAGCAGCAATCAGGGTTCAGAGACCCAGTACTTC,CASSNQGSETQYF
.,TRBJ1-3,TRBV7-9,.,TGTGCCAGCAGCTTCGACAGTGACTCTGGAAACACCATATATTTT,CASSFDSDSGNTIYF
.,TRBJ1-2,TRBV5-1,.,TGCGCCAGCAGCTTGGCCAACAGGGACTATGGCTACACCTTC,CASSLANRDYGYTF
.,TRBJ2-6,TRBV6-5,.,TGTGCCAGCAGTTACTCGACCAGGACTGGGGCCAACGTCCTGACTTTC,CASSYSTRTGANVLTF
.,TRBJ2-7,TRBV7-2,TRBD1,TGTGCCAGCAGCGACCCCAACAGGGGGCTCGACGAGCAGTACTTC,CASSDPNRGLDEQYF
.,TRBJ1-2,TRBV4-1,.,TGCGCCAGCAGCCAAGTCGAGGTGGGCTATGGCTACACCTTC,CASSQVEVGYGYTF
.,TRBJ2-1,TRBV12-5,.,TGTGCTAGTGGTTCGTTCTCCTACAATGAGCAGTTCTTC,CASGSFSYNEQFF
.,TRBJ2-7,TRBV4-1,.,TGCGCCAGCAGCCAAGATTGGGGTTTGCGCGAGCAGTACTTC,CASSQDWGLREQYF
.,TRBJ2-1,TRBV18,TRBD1,TGTGCCAGCTCACCTCAATACTCGGGACAGTTAAACAATGAGCAGTTCTTC,CASSPQYSGQLNNEQFF
.,TRBJ1-6,TRBV6-5,.,TGTGCCAGCAGTTATGGGGAGCTGAGTTCACCCCTCCACTTT,CASSYGELSSPLHF
.,TRBJ2-1,TRBV5-6,TRBD1,TGTGCCAGCAGCTTCGGGGACAGCGAAAACAATGAGCAGTTCTTC,CASSFGDSENNEQFF
.,TRBJ2-7,TRBV27,TRBD1,TGTGCCAGCAGTTTAGGGCGCGGGACAGGGGGTGCCTACGAGCAGTACTTC,CASSLGRGTGGAYEQYF
.,TRBJ2-7,TRBV6-5,.,TGTGCCAGCAGAAGATCCCGGGTAAGCTCCTACGAGCAGTACTTC,CASRRSRVSSYEQYF
.,TRBJ1-2,TRBV4-1,.,TGCGCCAGCAGCCAAGTAGGCCAGGTCTCTGGCTACACCTTC,CASSQVGQVSGYTF
.,TRBJ1-6,TRBV27,.,TGTGCCAGCGGTCGGGCGAATTCACCCCTCCACTTT,CASGRANSPLHF
.,TRBJ1-2,TRBV29-1,.,TGCAGCGTTGAGGACAGAGGGAATGGCTACACCTTC,CSVEDRGNGYTF
.,TRBJ1-2,TRBV6-5,TRBD1,TGTGCCAGCACTCCCGCCGGGACAGCCTATGGCTACACCTTC,CASTPAGTAYGYTF
.,TRBJ2-6,TRBV19,.,TGTGCCAGCTCGACCGTGACCTCTGGGGCCAACGTCCTGACTTTC,CASSTVTSGANVLTF
once,TRBJ2-3,TRBV7-2,.,TGTGCCAGCAGCTTGTCCTACACAGATACGCAGTATTTT,CASSLSYTDTQYF
.,TRBJ2-3,TRBV13,TRBD1,TGTGCCAGCAGCACCACCGCCCGACCGGGACAGGGGAGAGATACGCAGTATTTT,CASSTTARPGQGRDTQYF
.,TRBJ2-1,TRBV21-1,.,TGTGCCAGCAGCGGATCTGCTAGCTCCTACAATGAGCAGTTCTTC,CASSGSASSYNEQFF
.,TRBJ2-3,TRBV18,TRBD1,TGTGCCAGCTCACAGGGGGCAGGAGATACGCAGTATTTT,CASSQGAGDTQYF
.,TRBJ1-3,TRBV30,.,TGTGCCTGGAGTGGGGACGGCTACTCTGGAAACACCATATATTTT,CAWSGDGYSGNTIYF
.,TRBJ2-3,TRBV5-1,.,TGCGCCAGCAGCTTACAGGGTACAGATACGCAGTATTTT,CASSLQGTDTQYF
few,TRBJ1-5,TRBV19,.,TGTGCCAGTTCCGTCGGAGGGAGGTTGCCCCAGCATTTT,CASSVGGRLPQHF
.,TRBJ1-3,TRBV9,.,TGTGCCAGCAGCGTAGTAGGCTCTGGAAACACCATATATTTT,CASSVVGSGNTIYF
.,TRBJ2-5,TRBV6-1,TRBD1,TGTGCCAGCAGTGAAGCGGGGGCAGGGGGCGGAGAGACCCAGTACTTC,CASSEAGAGGGETQYF
.,TRBJ2-1,TRBV10-1,TRBD2,TGCGCCAGCAGTTCAACACCGGGACTAGCGGGAGTGAATGAGCAGTTCTTC,CASSSTPGLAGVNEQFF
once,TRBJ2-7,TRBV6-1,.,TGTGCCACCTCAGGGGCAGGGAAGAGCGAGCAGTACTTC,CATSGAGKSEQYF
.,TRBJ2-3,TRBV6-1,TRBD1,TGTGCCAGCAGTGGACAGGGTACCACGCAGTATTTT,CASSGQGTTQYF
.,TRBJ2-7,TRBV4-1,TRBD1,TGCGCCAGCAGCCAGCTCCTTTCGGGGACAGGGCCCCGCGAGCAGTACTTC,CASSQLLSGTGPREQYF
.,TRBJ1-1,TRBV7-8,.,TGTGCCAGCAGCCCCCCCCTGAGGATGGACACTGAAGCTTTCTTT,CASSPPLRMDTEAFF
.,TRBJ1-2,TRBV19,.,TGTGCCAGTAAAAGGGGTAACGATGGCTACACCTTC,CASKRGNDGYTF
.,TRBJ2-7,TRBV19,.,TGTGCCAGTAGTATAGGCCATGGCCAGAACTACGAGCAGTACTTC,CASSIGHGQNYEQYF
.,TRBJ1-1,TRBV5-1,TRBD1,TGCGCCAGCAGTTCTAAAACAGGGGTTACTGAAGCTTTCTTT,CASSSKTGVTEAFF
.,TRBJ1-1,TRBV20-1,.,TGCAGTGCTAGATATATTACTGAAGCTTTCTTT,CSARYITEAFF
.,TRBJ1-2,TRBV5-6,.,TGTGCCAGCAGCTTTACTCCGGGGGGACCGCGAGCTAACTATGGCTACACCTTC,CASSFTPGGPRANYGYTF
once,TRBJ1-1,TRBV7-8,.,TGTGCCAGCACCCTTAGGGGCCAGGGGATCACTGAAGCTTTCTTT,CASTLRGQGITEAFF
.,TRBJ1-1,TRBV4-1,.,TGCGCCAGCAGCCAACCGGGACGGAGGAACACTGAAGCTTTCTTT,CASSQPGRRNTEAFF
.,TRBJ2-2,TRBV10-3,TRBD2,TGTGCCATCAGTGAGGGGACTAGCCGGAACACCGGGGAGCTGTTTTTT,CAISEGTSRNTGELFF
.,TRBJ2-2,TRBV19,TRBD1,TGTGCCAGTAGCCCAAGACAGGGCCCCGGGGAGCTGTTTTTT,CASSPRQGPGELFF
.,TRBJ1-5,TRBV10-2,.,TGCGCCAGCAGTGAGGGAAATCAGCCCCAGCATTTT,CASSEGNQPQHF